This T cell receptor beta chain comes out of a study of blood T cell repertoires in COVID-19. Data came from immunoSEQ multiplex PCR; TCRdb stores just in-frame clones and leaves some out. Seen here are under 300,000 clones, 70% to 90% observed once, and the top ten hold around 12%. Trimming removed 9 bases from V and 6 bases from J; junction bases left unmatched: 9. The CDR3 runs 14 residues. From germline, CDR1 is LNHDA and CDR2 SQIVND (reference sequence). Enrolment of Seattle patients took place during active infection, and they were followed longitudinally. This clone was found a few times. This sequence joins TRBV19 and TRBJ2-3; 10 nucleotides line up with TRBD1. The source material was peripheral blood. The sequence was collected from an older woman with COVID-19, enrolled during active disease. The CDR3 loop reads CARPGQGQRDTQYF. In DNA, the CDR3 is TGTGCCAGGCCGGGACAGGGGCAACGGGATACGCAGTATTTT.